Detailed here is one T cell receptor (beta chain). Its antigen is unknown. No per-base quality is available; no much larger clone lies one base away. Participants in the prospective study were enrolled through a virtual design, were aged about 18 to 89 years, and lived in 24 United States geographic areas. Cohort assignment in the prospective study relied on participant-reported clinical history from a screening survey and a study questionnaire. Recovered participants in ImmuneRACE Cohort 3 were defined by two consecutive negative NP/OP PCR tests, clearance by a healthcare professional, or resolution of symptoms. Each participant in the prospective study had whole blood, serum and a nasopharyngeal or oropharyngeal swab collected by mobile phlebotomists. Over a roughly 2-month period, participants in the prospective study had the option of providing additional blood draws and questionnaires. Before DNA extraction, blood samples from the prospective study were shipped at room temperature or frozen.

The sample belongs to a study of blood T cell repertoires in COVID-19 (dated by TCRdb to about 2020). For context, the study as a whole: Samples covering the acute and convalescent phases of COVID-19 were provided by collaborators in the United States, Italy and Spain. Samples came from the ongoing ImmuneRACE study (first 160 participants) plus 1,254 subjects from 6 global collaborators. Deeply sampled blood TCRbeta repertoires from subjects exposed to, actively infected with, or recovered from COVID-19 were included in the dataset. The repertoires were released in a freely available public database intended as a resource for research on the immune response to SARS-CoV-2. The material from the prospective study consisted of cDNA or gDNA derived from T cells, B-cell-depleted T cells, or PBMCs. Nearly every sample came with metadata listing a de-identified subject ID, COVID-19 status, age in years and sex. Where HLA class I and class II types were available, the types were taken from metadata supplied by the sample provider, not from assay-based typing. What the research found in general, with its limitations: How much clinical and demographic metadata was included differed by source and by participant, and the metadata was provided uncurated.

The CDR3 has 14 amino acids, counting the end cysteine and phenylalanine. Just CDR3 DNA is preserved here, 42 bases in frame from base 1. A distance of 13 bases separates the germline ends of V and J, which lose 6 bases and 7 bases respectively. The germline V gene supplies CDR1 MNHEY and CDR2 SVGAGI. The immunoSEQ Assay, a bias-controlled multiplex PCR, was used to amplify TCRbeta CDR3 regions from genomic DNA. On the study's bioinformatics: The number of nucleated cells in each sample was estimated from the amplification of reference gene primers within the assay. To quantify the absolute abundance of each unique TCRbeta CDR3 rearrangement, sequence reads were collapsed and filtered. For each sample, productive Simpson clonality was calculated as the square root of Simpson's diversity index over productive rearrangements. Entries here come from immuneACCESS through TCRdb and include only in-frame sequences with V and J called. Some clones fail to appear in such tables; in the studies checked, an unresolved V gene covers under half of the shortfall, and the cause of the remainder is unknown. The D gene and trimming were derived from the DNA, and the V and J assignments and clone size from that table. The sample contains approximately 320,000 clones, about 92% of them found a single time. The ten largest account for roughly 2.6% of the sample.

The sequenced sample consisted of PBMCs or T cells enriched from blood (not recorded which). The source is a man aged 55-75 years who had recovered from COVID-19. The sequence is built from TRBV6-5 and TRBJ1-6; possibly the D gene is TRBD1, per 6 matching bases. For the CDR3, the sequence is CASRQGTENSPLHF. The DNA sequence is TGTGCCAGCAGGCAGGGGACCGAAAATTCACCCCTCCACTTT.